This T cell receptor (beta chain) was recorded in a study of blood T cell repertoires in COVID-19. Study context: From the United States, Italy and Spain came samples of acute and convalescent COVID-19. Nucleic acid was either cDNA or gDNA, and it came from T cells, B-cell-depleted T cells, or PBMCs.

This CDR3 comprises 13 residues. V was shortened by 2 bases and J by 6 bases, with 10 bases between the two germline ends. Germline V CDR1 and CDR2: SGHAT, FQNNGV. The assay was immunoSEQ multiplex PCR, and TCRdb's table has in-frame clones only and misses some. The sample shows 88,000 or so clones, 80% to 90% of them seen only once. Material for sequencing was peripheral blood. The TCR sequence derives from a man in his 60s with acute or convalescent COVID-19. The chain joins TRBV11-2 to TRBJ1-2; D remains ambiguous. The DNA of the CDR3 is TGTGCCAGCAGCTTATCGAGGCTCGATGGCTACACCTTC. This sequence encodes CASSLSRLDGYTF.